This TCR beta chain was profiled in a study of T-cell memory formation after mild COVID-19. Study at large: Largely donor-specific TCR clusters were found. Study-level findings and limits: The main location of contracting CD4+ clones was CM and EM, and that of contracting CD8+ clones was EMRA.

About this clonotype: Its antigen is unknown.

Each CDR3 protein gets one entry after TCRdb re-called the 5' RACE reads with MiXCR. The table includes some 300,000 distinct CDR3 sequences, 20% detected once. Germline-derived CDR1 and CDR2 are MNHEY and SMNVEV (reference sequence). The V segment lost 5 bases and the J segment 6 bases; nucleotides outside the gene matches: 11. The CDR3 contains 16 residues. This TCR derives from a young man who had mild COVID-19 (a few samples of this study predate the infection). Cell type and time point are not known. The rearrangement joins TRBV27 to TRBJ2-1; 9 bases align to TRBD1. Sequencing was carried out using PBMCs or a T cell subset sorted from them (not recorded which). For the CDR3, the DNA is TGTGCCAGCAGTCCCATCGGACAGGGGCCCCTCAATGAGCAGTTCTTC. Amino acid sequence: CASSPIGQGPLNEQFF.